Below are 4 T cell receptor beta chains sequenced from a single sample in a study of blood T cell repertoires in COVID-19. Only in-frame clones appear in the TCRdb table, and some are missing; sequencing was by immunoSEQ multiplex PCR. The data contain about 500,000 clones, roughly nine tenths of them seen just once; the ten biggest clones take up roughly 0.9%. Sequenced sample: peripheral blood. Receptors originate from a man between 18 and 35 years old with COVID-19, enrolled during active disease.

This clone was seen a handful of times. CDR3 nucleotides: TGTGCCAGCAGTGACTCTTATGGACTATCTGGAAACACCATATATTTT. This translates into CASSDSYGLSGNTIYF. The chain employs TRBV6-4 and TRBJ1-3; D not resolved. The V gene's germline CDR1 is MRHNA and CDR2 SNTAGT. The V end lost 0 bases, the J end lost 1 base, and 10 bases lay between the germline ends. The CDR3 spans 16 residues.

The rearrangement joins TRBV11-2 to TRBJ2-5, with 11 bases matching TRBD2. Germline loops: CDR1 SGHAT, CDR2 FQNNGV. The CDR3 spans 16 residues. Unmatched junction bases numbered 5, after V lost 0 bases and J lost 5 bases. The CDR3 is CASSLDLAGGGETQYF. As DNA, the CDR3 is TGTGCCAGCAGCTTAGATCTAGCGGGGGGTGGGGAGACCCAGTACTTC.

J is TRBJ2-3 and V is TRBV2; weak D call: TRBD1 (5 bases). CDR3 length equals 12 residues. CDR1 SNHLY and CDR2 FYNNEI come from the germline V gene. Trimming took off 6 bases at V and 2 bases at J, with 6 bases between the two ends. CDR3: CASRDNTDTQYF. In DNA form, the CDR3 reads TGTGCCAGCAGGGACAACACAGATACGCAGTATTTT.

This sequence joins TRBV4-2 and TRBJ2-3; TRBD2 is a possible D gene (6 bases). This CDR3 spans 16 amino acids. Per germline, CDR1 LGHNA and CDR2 YNFKEQ. The V end lost 0 bases, the J end lost 6 bases, and 16 bases lay between the germline ends. The CDR3 DNA reads as TGTGCCAGCAGCCAAGAGGCGTTGACTAGGGTGGATACGCAGTATTTT. As protein: CASSQEALTRVDTQYF.